This entry lists 14 T cell receptor beta chains sequenced from one sample in a study of T cells in Graves' hyperthyroidism and ophthalmopathy. Amplified regions were TCR beta CDR3 sequences from RNA transcripts. A set of HTBI primers served as the primers for a first-round RT-PCR of the TCR CDR3. MiXCR, run by TCRdb on the multiplex PCR reads, gives a single entry per CDR3 protein. The sample lists 350,000 to 500,000 distinct CDR3 sequences, about an eighth seen once, with about 5% in the top ten. The material sequenced was blood. The receptor set was obtained from a woman younger than 35 with Graves' hyperthyroidism.

V and J are TRBV6-1 and TRBJ1-3; D is unresolved. Trimming removed 6 bases at V and 0 bases at J, with 12 bases between. CDR1 is MNHNS and CDR2 is SASEGT in the germline V gene. The CDR3 spans 15 residues. CDR3 nucleotide sequence: TGTGCCAGCAGGAACGGGCGGATCTCTGGAAACACCATATATTTT. Protein product: CASRNGRISGNTIYF.

This clonotype has a count of ten or more. The V call is TRBV6-4, the J call TRBJ2-3; D unresolved. This CDR3 region has 13 residues. Per germline, CDR1 MRHNA and CDR2 SNTAGT. V was shortened by 3 bases and J by 0 bases, with 4 bases between the two germline ends. CDR3 nucleotide sequence: TGTGCCAGCAGTGAACAGAGCACAGATACGCAGTATTTT. It yields the protein CASSEQSTDTQYF.

At least ten counts were recorded for this clonotype. This chain connects TRBV10-2 to TRBJ2-5; no clear D. V gave up 8 bases and J gave up 0 bases, with 10 bases separating them. Germline V gene lookup returns CDR1 WSHSY and CDR2 SAAADI. This CDR3 is built from 13 residues. The CDR3 reads CASANGYQETQYF. The CDR3, as DNA: TGCGCCAGCGCGAACGGCTACCAAGAGACCCAGTACTTC.

This clonotype was recorded many times. The chain combines TRBV10-3 with TRBJ2-1, with 12 bases fitting TRBD2. Germline CDR1 ENHRY, CDR2 SYGVKD. The CDR3 totals 18 residues. V lost 4 bases to trimming and J lost 2 bases; unmatched junction nucleotides: 9. The CDR3: CAISAGTSGPYPYNEQFF. The CDR3 bases are TGTGCCATCAGTGCCGGGACTAGCGGGCCTTACCCCTACAATGAGCAGTTCTTC.

Only one count was recorded for this clonotype. This chain uses TRBV28 with TRBJ2-2; a weak D match, TRBD1 (6 bases). V was pared by 7 bases and J by 0 bases, with 15 bases between. This CDR3 has 16 amino acids. Germline loops: CDR1 MDHEN, CDR2 SYDVKM. The CDR3 spells CASIGVDSSNTGELFF. In DNA form, the CDR3 reads TGTGCCAGCATCGGAGTGGACAGTTCGAACACCGGGGAGCTGTTTTTT.

The gene calls are TRBV5-5 and TRBJ1-3, with D unresolved. Trimming stripped 0 bases from V and 0 bases from J, with 16 bases between. Germline V gene lookup returns CDR1 SGHKS and CDR2 YYEKEE (reference sequence). CDR3 length: 18 residues. The CDR3 bases are TGTGCCAGCAGCTTGGAGGGCGGGCGCTCGAACTCTGGAAACACCATATATTTT. Translated, it gives CASSLEGGRSNSGNTIYF.

The chain carries TRBV28 and TRBJ2-7, with 8 positions matching TRBD1. CDR3 length equals 14 residues. In germline, CDR1 is MDHEN, CDR2 SYDVKM. V lost 8 bases and J lost 3; bases outside the gene matches: 9. The CDR3, as DNA: TGTGCCAGCGGATCCCAGGGGGCTCGCTACGAGCAGTACTTC. Protein: CASGSQGARYEQYF.

This clonotype has just a few counts. The V call is TRBV12-3 or TRBV12-4, the J call TRBJ1-3; D not certain. The CDR3 consists of 16 residues. The germline V and J ends were trimmed by 1 base and 0 bases, with 10 bases remaining between them. This chain's CDR3 is CASSLGQANSGNTIYF. In DNA, the CDR3 is TGTGCCAGCAGTTTAGGGCAGGCGAACTCTGGAAACACCATATATTTT.

The chain recombines TRBV19 with TRBJ1-1; TRBD1 matches at 10 bases. From germline, CDR1 is LNHDA and CDR2 SQIVND (reference sequence). Trimming at V came to 1 base and at J to 3 bases, leaving 5 bases not matched to a gene. There are 16 residues in the CDR3. The CDR3 region is CASSIAGTGDHTEAFF. In DNA, the CDR3 is TGTGCCAGTAGTATAGCCGGGACAGGGGATCACACTGAAGCTTTCTTT.

Many counts were recorded for this clonotype. V gene TRBV20-1 combines with J gene TRBJ2-7, with a possible D match to TRBD1 (6 bases). The germline CDR1 and CDR2 sequences are DFQATT and SNEGSKA (reference sequence). This CDR3 has 15 amino acids. V shed 4 bases and J shed 4 bases, with 20 bases lying between them. The CDR3 protein is CSAIGTPRGDYEQYF. CDR3 nucleotides: TGCAGTGCTATAGGGACACCAAGGGGCGATTACGAGCAGTACTTC.

This clonotype was found many times. V usage is TRBV3-1 and J usage is TRBJ1-6; no reliable D call. CDR1 LGHDT and CDR2 YNNKEL come from the germline V gene (reference sequence). The CDR3 runs 14 residues. V dropped 0 bases and J dropped 9 bases, with 9 bases sitting between them. In DNA, the CDR3 is TGTGCCAGCAGCCAAGATCCCGTTGTTTCACCCCTCCACTTT. Translating it yields CASSQDPVVSPLHF.

The rearrangement uses TRBV6-2 or TRBV6-3 and TRBJ1-2; 11 nucleotides match TRBD1. Germline lookup yields CDR1 MNHEY and CDR2 SVGEGT. J lost 3 bases, V lost 6 bases, and 6 bases had no gene match. The CDR3 is 15 amino acids. CDR3 nucleotides: TGTGCCAGCAGCGCCGGGACAGGGGGGCACTATGGCTACACCTTC. Its translation is CASSAGTGGHYGYTF.

The table lists this clonotype with many counts. The rearrangement uses TRBV18 and TRBJ2-5; D remains unclear. The V gene lost 1 base and the J gene lost 3 bases, with 9 bases spanning the gap. CDR1 is KGHSH, CDR2 LQKENI, per germline. The CDR3 sequence is 14 residues long. The CDR3 loop is CASSPRATKETQYF. The CDR3, as DNA: TGTGCCAGCTCACCACGGGCCACTAAAGAGACCCAGTACTTC.

This clonotype was counted ten times or more. The chain links TRBV15 to TRBJ2-7, with no clear D. CDR1 and CDR2 (germline): LNHNV, YYDKDF (reference sequence). The CDR3 is made up of 15 amino acids. V was cut by 0 bases and J by 5 bases, with 14 bases left in between. The CDR3 reads CATSRDPVDLDEQYF. The CDR3 DNA is TGTGCCACCAGCAGAGATCCAGTCGATCTAGACGAGCAGTACTTC.